The T cell receptor beta chain under discussion was sequenced for a study of T-cell reconstitution after alpha-beta-depleted transplantation in children. Trimming at V came to 4 bases and at J to 7 bases, leaving 7 bases not matched to a gene. CDR1 is KGHDR and CDR2 is SFDVKD in the germline V gene. The CDR3 consists of 15 residues. For TCRbeta, the library was prepared with unique molecular identifiers. TCRdb re-called the PCR reads through MiXCR, storing one row per CDR3 protein. Of 70,000 to 100,000 distinct CDR3 sequences listed, over 9% are singletons. The sequence derives from a human donor who donated a stem cell graft to a child with inherited bone marrow failure. V usage is TRBV24-1 and J usage is TRBJ2-1; 9 nucleotides line up with TRBD1. The sequencing used PBMCs from the stem cell graft donor, collected from the stem cell graft. The CDR3 sequence: CATSDRGTGYNEQFF. As DNA, the CDR3 is TGTGCCACCAGTGACCGCGGGACAGGGTATAATGAGCAGTTCTTC.